This T cell receptor beta chain was sequenced during a study of vaccination and CD4 T cells after COVID-19 (dated by TCRdb to 2022 to 2024). Some background on the complete study: SARS-CoV-2 positivity had been established in the convalescent patients by nasal swab PCR, and mild disease was recorded in several of these patients and severe disease in one. The convalescent cohort comprised six males and four females, including two Hispanic individuals, seven Caucasians, two Asians and one multiracial person. Participants got two doses of the Pfizer-BioNTech BNT162b2 vaccine (n=8) or two doses of the Moderna mRNA-1273 vaccine (n=2). Post-COVID blood samples were collected from convalescent patients a median of roughly 100 days after diagnosis, with a range of about 35 to 161 days. Post-vaccine blood samples were taken a median of 72 days after the second vaccine dose, with a range of roughly 13 to 250 days. For stimulating the cultures, overlapping spike peptide pools were used, derived from SARS-CoV-2 as well as from the common cold coronaviruses HCoV-NL63, HCoV-OC43 and HCoV-229E. Control cultures used a CEFX viral epitope pool as positive control, an HIV-1 Nef peptide pool as negative control, or no peptide. In roughly 11 COVID-19 convalescent patients and a few infection-naive healthy vaccine recipients, the spike-specific CD4+ TCR repertoire before mRNA vaccination was compared with the repertoire after mRNA vaccination. Study-level results and caveats: The median count of SARS-CoV-2-reactive clonotypes went up from under 25 after infection to 30 to 40 after vaccination, although the change was not significant. In convalescent patients, nearly all vaccine-specific clones (304 of 307) were found to be mono-reactive for SARS-CoV-2 spike rather than cross-reactive with common cold coronaviruses. Relatively few convalescent patients were included in the study, and early timepoints after natural infection were not analyzed. In convalescent patients, a median about 84% of post-vaccine SARS-CoV-2-reactive clones were detected only after vaccination, and vaccine-specific priming was suggested by this finding.

CDR1 and CDR2 (KGHDR, SFDVKD) derive from the germline V gene. The cysteine opens and the phenylalanine closes a CDR3 of 15 amino acids. The read is trimmed to its CDR3 DNA, 45 bases read in frame from base 1. V loses 8 bases at its end and J loses 2 bases; junction bases beyond the gene matches: 8. Concerning this clonotype: The antigen it recognizes is unknown. Nothing much larger sits one base from this clone, and base qualities are not available.

Preparation of the library involved PCR. TCR sequencing of DNA from cultured CD4+ T cells used the Oncomine TCR Beta short-read assay at the Johns Hopkins FTIC core. The QIAamp micro DNA kit was used to extract genomic DNA from the cultured CD4+ T cells. Oncomine TCR Beta libraries made from cultured CD4+ T cells were pooled using unique dual indexes and sequenced on an Illumina iSeq 100. In the source study's methods: Non-productive sequences were removed, and CDR3s that did not start with C, did not end with F or W, or were shorter than 7 amino acids were discarded. Antigen-specific clonotypes were identified with the MANAFEST web application by comparing peptide-stimulated wells with reference and other culture wells. An FDR below 0.05, an odds ratio above 5, and a productive frequency above 0.1% in at least two of three replicate wells were required for clones to be considered positive. Cross-reactive clonotypes were defined as significantly expanded in both SARS-CoV-2 spike wells and at least one common cold coronavirus spike condition. CDR3 homology was assessed with Levenshtein distances (stringdist) and unrooted phylogenetic trees (ape) in R version 3.6.1. The public reads were reanalyzed by TCRdb: fastp trimming at Q25, MiXCR alignment, in-frame beta chains only. Identical CDR3 proteins give one entry, which carries the most common genes and DNA. What appears here as the V and J calls and clone size reflects TCRdb's work, not the paper's. Counted in this sample were over 14,000 distinct CDR3 sequences; 51% of them appeared once. The ten largest account for about 13% of the sample.

Sample treatment or condition, as interpreted from the label and publication: roughly 10-day PBMC culture with coronavirus spike peptide pools or control peptides (ViraFEST assay). The study used the ViraFEST assay, which expanded antigen-specific T cells with peptide pools and then identified expanded clonotypes by TCR sequencing. The convalescent patients' positive SARS-CoV-2 PCR tests were from March to December 2020, which was before the Alpha, Beta and Delta variants emerged in the United States. Each well held roughly 2.2 million PBMCs cultured in IMDM containing around 5% human AB serum and roughly 9.7 IU/ml IL-2, with around 9.2 ug/ml peptide pools added. On days 3 and 7, half of the culture medium was replaced with fresh IL-2-containing medium. After roughly nine days of culture, CD4+ T cells were isolated by negative selection using the EasySep CD4+ T cell isolation kit. Ficoll-Paque Plus gradient centrifugation was used to isolate PBMCs from whole blood, and the isolated PBMCs were then either used fresh or cryopreserved at -140C. Culture conditions were generally each tested in triplicate wells.

The chain links TRBV24-1 with TRBJ2-3; TRBD2 aligns with 8 central bases. The clonotype originates from a human donor who had recovered from COVID-19. The sequenced sample consisted of CD4+ T cells from blood, cultured in vitro. The CDR3 region has the sequence CATTDTSGHTDTQYF. The nucleotide sequence is TGTGCCACCACTGACACTAGCGGACACACAGATACGCAGTATTTT.